Sequencing of this TCR beta chain was carried out in a study of CD8 T cells in ankylosing spondylitis. General observations from the study: Within ankylosing spondylitis blood, a TCR beta motif made up of seven to nine highly homologous variants appeared to be characteristic. With a CD8+ phenotype, disease-linked clones were relatively rare in peripheral blood. According to the report, clones linked to the disease were significantly enriched in matched synovial fluid samples taken from ankylosing spondylitis patients.

A remark on this clonotype: Its antigen is unknown.

CDR3 size: 16 residues. From germline, CDR1 is SGHTA and CDR2 FQGTGA. V gave up 2 bases and J gave up 3 bases; unmatched junction bases: 7. TCRdb reanalysed the 5' RACE reads using MiXCR and keeps one entry per CDR3 protein. The sample yields a few hundred thousand distinct CDR3 sequences, around 19% seen once. This clonotype was obtained from a male donor with ankylosing spondylitis. The genes are TRBV7-3 and TRBJ2-1; 7 bases align to TRBD1. Material for sequencing was blood, either unsorted or a sorted T cell fraction (not recorded which). The CDR3 DNA follows: TGTGCCAGCAGCTTACAGGGGGTTGCCCTCTACAATGAGCAGTTCTTC. Translating it yields CASSLQGVALYNEQFF.